Presented here are 14 T cell receptor beta chains from one specimen sequenced in a study of long-term antiretroviral therapy in people with HIV (dated by TCRdb to between 2021 and 2024). Sequencing of the TRB variable region was done with the immunoSEQ hsTCRB v3.0 assay at survey level resolution. TCRdb's version of the immuneACCESS table is confined to in-frame rearrangements and falls short of the full clone set. An unresolved V gene accounts for under half of the shortfall where checked; the remainder is of unknown origin. In this sample the table shows about 34,000 clones, about 90% of which occur a single time. Together, the top ten hold 10% to 15% of the sample. The input for sequencing was unsorted PBMCs, taken 1.1 years after starting antiretroviral therapy. The receptor set was obtained from a man aged 18 to 29 with HIV.

This clone was observed a few times. The chain joins TRBV19 to TRBJ2-7; 10 nucleotides align to TRBD2. Unmatched junction bases numbered 7, after V lost 5 bases and J lost 3 bases. The CDR3 runs to 15 residues. The germline gives CDR1 LNHDA, CDR2 SQIVND (reference sequence). The CDR3 region is CASSPTLAGGYEQYF. For the CDR3, the DNA is TGTGCCAGTAGTCCTACTTTAGCGGGAGGCTACGAGCAGTACTTC.

The CDR3 is CASQSRPLRNEQFF. CDR3 sequence (DNA): TGTGCCAGCCAATCCAGACCCCTCAGGAATGAGCAGTTCTTC. The chain carries TRBV27 and TRBJ2-1; D gene uncertain. The germline CDR1 and CDR2 sequences are MNHEY and SMNVEV (reference sequence). The germline V and J ends were trimmed by 8 bases and 7 bases, with 18 bases remaining between them. This CDR3 has 14 residues.

This chain links TRBV5-6 with TRBJ1-3, with D unresolved. Germline assignment: CDR1 SGHDT and CDR2 YYEEEE. The CDR3 is made up of 13 amino acids. V lost 4 bases to trimming and J lost 4 bases, with 9 bases between them. The CDR3 nucleotides are TGTGCCAGCAGCACCGGACTGGGAAACACCATATATTTT. Its protein product is CASSTGLGNTIYF. Drawing the rest from reference TRBV5-6 and TRBJ1-3, the complete variable domain is DAGVTQSPTHLIKTRGQQVTLRCSPKSGHDTVSWYQQALGQGPQFIFQYYEEEERQRGNFPDRFSGHQFPNYSSELNVNALLLGDSALYLCASSTGLGNTIYFGEGSWLTVV.

V is TRBV28 and J is TRBJ2-7; TRBD2 might be the D (5 bases). Between the trimmed V and J ends, which lost 3 bases and 7 bases, there was a span of 13 bases. Germline V gene lookup returns CDR1 MDHEN and CDR2 SYDVKM. This CDR3 is built from 13 residues. CDR3 DNA sequence: TGTGCCAGCAGTTTGAGGGCCCCCGGTGAGCAGTACTTC. Its translation is CASSLRAPGEQYF.

This clone was observed a handful of times. The gene calls are TRBV19 and TRBJ1-5; the D is unclear. CDR1 is LNHDA and CDR2 is SQIVND in the germline V gene (reference sequence). The V end was cut by 5 bases, the J end by 1 base, with 12 bases between. This CDR3 contains 15 residues. CDR3 amino acids: CASSLGTLSNQPQHF. The CDR3 DNA follows: TGTGCCAGTAGTTTAGGAACTTTGAGCAATCAGCCCCAGCATTTT.

The V gene is TRBV9, the J gene TRBJ1-1; TRBD1 agrees at 7 bases. The CDR3 loop spans 17 amino acids. The junction had 12 bases not matched to a gene; V was cut back by 4 bases and J by 0 bases. From germline, CDR1 is SGDLS and CDR2 YYNGEE. CDR3 sequence reads: CASSPPGGGHMNTEAFF. In DNA form, the CDR3 reads TGTGCCAGCAGCCCACCAGGGGGGGGCCACATGAACACTGAAGCTTTCTTT.

The CDR3 DNA sequence: TGTGCCAGCAGCTTGCCGACCGGGACAGGGGTAGGCTATGGCTACACCTTC. This sequence encodes CASSLPTGTGVGYGYTF. This rearrangement joins TRBV5-6 to TRBJ1-2, with TRBD1 matching 10 bases. Germline V gives CDR1 SGHDT, CDR2 YYEEEE. V dropped 1 base and J dropped 4; count of bases not matched to a gene: 10. CDR3 length: 17 residues.

The chain employs TRBV30 and TRBJ1-1, with unresolved D. The CDR3 covers 13 residues. The germline V gene encodes CDR1 GTSNPN and CDR2 SVGIG (reference sequence). V was cut by 4 bases and J by 4 bases, with 13 bases left in between. In nucleotides, the CDR3 is TGTGCCTGGAACCGGCAGCCGAGCACTGAAGCTTTCTTT. Encoded protein: CAWNRQPSTEAFF.

The chain links TRBV27 to TRBJ2-2; 10 bases are a match to TRBD2. The CDR3 covers 17 residues. Trimming took 5 bases from V and 4 from J; bases not matched to a gene: 10. From germline, CDR1 is MNHEY and CDR2 SMNVEV (reference sequence). The CDR3 region is CASSPSGLAAFTGELFF. The CDR3 coding sequence is TGTGCCAGCAGTCCTAGTGGACTAGCGGCTTTCACCGGGGAGCTGTTTTTT.

This chain connects TRBV7-2 to TRBJ2-1; TRBD2 might be the D (5 bases). The CDR3 runs 13 residues. Trimming removed 4 bases from V and 4 bases from J, with 8 bases in between. The germline V gene encodes CDR1 SGHTA and CDR2 FQGNSA. The CDR3: CASSSRTYNEQFF. The DNA for the CDR3 is TGTGCCAGCAGCTCGCGGACTTACAATGAGCAGTTCTTC.

The chain employs TRBV13 and TRBJ1-2; D perhaps matches TRBD1 (5 bases). Germline values: CDR1 PRHDT, CDR2 FYEKMQ (reference sequence). The CDR3 length is 15 residues. V shed 5 bases and J shed 8 bases, with 21 bases lying between them. The CDR3: CASSAGLAGVLGYTF. The CDR3 DNA follows: TGTGCCAGCAGCGCGGGACTAGCGGGAGTTTTGGGCTACACCTTC. Variable domain in full (rest from reference TRBV13 and TRBJ1-2): AAGVIQSPRHLIKEKRETATLKCYPIPRHDTVYWYQQGPGQDPQFLISFYEKMQSDKGSIPDRFSAQQFSDYHSELNMSSLELGDSALYFCASSAGLAGVLGYTFGSGTRLTVV.

This rearrangement joins TRBV9 to TRBJ2-1; D tentatively reads TRBD1 or TRBD2 (5 bases each). Trimming removed 0 bases at V and 8 bases at J, with 15 bases between. The CDR3 spans 15 residues. Germline CDR1 reads SGDLS; CDR2 reads YYNGEE. The chain's CDR3 is CASSVAGIWDDEQFF. CDR3 DNA sequence: TGTGCCAGCAGCGTAGCTGGAATATGGGACGATGAGCAGTTCTTC.

The gene calls are TRBV29-1 and TRBJ2-7, with D tentatively TRBD1 (5 bases). Germline V lookup: CDR1 SQVTM, CDR2 ANQGSEA. V lost 5 bases, J lost 4 bases, and 27 bases lay in between. CDR3 size: 17 residues. The CDR3 coding sequence is TGCAGCGTTACGGCCCCCCTTGTGGCAGGGATGGGATACGAGCAGTACTTC. It is translated as CSVTAPLVAGMGYEQYF.

This clone was detected only a few times. The chain has TRBV7-9 and TRBJ2-7; 12 positions agree with TRBD1. CDR1 and CDR2 from the germline V gene are SEHNR and FQNEAQ (reference sequence). J lost 5 bases, V lost 4 bases, and 9 bases had no gene match. The CDR3 has 16 amino acids. Written as DNA, the CDR3 is TGTGCCAGCAGCTATGTTCCGGGACAGGGGGCCCACGAGCAGTACTTC. Amino acid sequence: CASSYVPGQGAHEQYF.